This T cell receptor beta chain was found in a study of blood T cells in healthy people across ages. Study background: Per two T cells, about one barcoded beta molecule was captured through template switching.

Each donor gave around 9.6 milliliters of peripheral blood. This CDR3 spans 12 amino acids. Germline loops: CDR1 GTSNPN, CDR2 SVGIG (reference sequence). V was clipped by 4 bases and J by 10 bases, with 16 bases between them. Using a J-beta primer mix together with a sample-barcoded 5' primer, a second PCR was run for about 6 to 12 cycles. From the 5' RACE reads, TCRdb called clonotypes with MiXCR, one entry per CDR3 protein. The sample holds about 590,000 distinct CDR3 sequences, approximately 30% seen once. This chain uses TRBV30 with TRBJ1-1; D remains ambiguous. This TCR derives from a woman at least 80 years old in good health. Sample: blood. The CDR3 sequence: CAWTLLDRRAFF. The CDR3 DNA reads TGTGCCTGGACTCTTTTAGACCGAAGAGCTTTCTTT.